The rows below give T cell receptor beta chains drawn from one sample of a study of T cells in Graves' hyperthyroidism and ophthalmopathy. TCRdb re-called the multiplex PCR reads with MiXCR, one entry per CDR3 protein. The sample lists around 700,000 distinct CDR3 sequences; around 40% were seen once. The sample taken for sequencing was blood. The receptors here all came from a woman aged 40 to 50 with Graves' hyperthyroidism. Each CDR3 is given with its conserved first and last residue. A D gene is named only where the DNA matches it firmly. The size field is filled for only some rows; it gives once, few, many or a size class.

D | J | V | size | DNA | CDR3
NA | TRBJ2-7 | TRBV2 | many | TGTGCCAGCAGTGTGGGGACTTACGAGCAGTACTTC | CASSVGTYEQYF
NA | TRBJ1-1 | TRBV12-3/TRBV12-4 | many | TGTGCCAGCAGTTCACGGGGGACGGCGAACACTGAAGCTTTCTTT | CASSSRGTANTEAFF
TRBD1 | TRBJ2-7 | TRBV12-3/TRBV12-4 | few | TGTGCCAGCAGACCCGGGACAGGGGGTACAAGCGAGCAGTACTTC | CASRPGTGGTSEQYF
NA | TRBJ1-1 | TRBV10-2 | NA | TGTGCCAGCAGCGCGGGTGGGTCGAACACTGAAGCTTTCTTT | CASSAGGSNTEAFF
NA | TRBJ1-2 | TRBV12-3/TRBV12-4 | NA | TGTGCCAGCAGTTTACCTTCTCTACACTCGAACTATGGCTACACCTTC | CASSLPSLHSNYGYTF
NA | TRBJ2-7 | TRBV4-1 | few | TGCGCCAGCAGCCAAGGTGGTGGGGGAGGTGGCAACGAGCAGTACTTC | CASSQGGGGGGNEQYF
TRBD1 | TRBJ1-2 | TRBV2 | many | TGTGCCAGCATCCCGGGACAGGGGGTGTATGGCTACACCTTC | CASIPGQGVYGYTF
TRBD1 | TRBJ2-2 | TRBV9 | once | TGTGCCAGCAGCGCTCCGGGACAGATAAACACCGGGGAGCTGTTTTTT | CASSAPGQINTGELFF
NA | TRBJ2-7 | TRBV4-1 | few | TGTGCCAGCAGCCAAGATGGGGACACCTCCTACGAGCAGTACTTC | CASSQDGDTSYEQYF
TRBD1 | TRBJ1-1 | TRBV12-3/TRBV12-4 | NA | TGTGTCAGCAGAGGACCGGGACAGGGGAGGACTGAAGCTTTCTTT | CVSRGPGQGRTEAFF
NA | TRBJ2-7 | TRBV20-1 | many | TGCAGTGCTACCCCTTACCAGGGTTACGAGCAGTACTTC | CSATPYQGYEQYF
TRBD1 | TRBJ2-2 | TRBV10-3 | NA | TGTGCCATCAGTCCGACAGGGGACACCGGGGAGCTGTTTTTT | CAISPTGDTGELFF
NA | TRBJ2-5 | TRBV7-2 | many | TGTGCCAGCAGCCCTCGGACGGTCCGCCAAGAGACCCAGTACTTC | CASSPRTVRQETQYF
TRBD1 | TRBJ1-3 | TRBV5-1 | few | TGCGCCAGCAGCTTGGTGGCCAGGGGGATAAACATGAACTCTGGAAACACCATATATTTT | CASSLVARGINMNSGNTIYF
NA | TRBJ1-1 | TRBV4-3 | few | TGCGCCAGCAGCCAAGCGCGGGGGTCTGAAGCTTTCTTT | CASSQARGSEAFF
NA | TRBJ1-1 | TRBV12-3/TRBV12-4 | many | TGTGCCAGCAGTTTGGTGAACGATGGTGAAGCTTTCTTT | CASSLVNDGEAFF
TRBD2 | TRBJ2-5 | TRBV9 | many | TGTGCCAGCAGCATCGGCGGGAGGAGCATAGGTTGGCAAGAGACCCAGTACTTC | CASSIGGRSIGWQETQYF
NA | TRBJ1-4 | TRBV6-5 | NA | TGTGCCAGCAGCCGCCCTTCGGGGACGGGAGAGGAAAAACTGTTTTTT | CASSRPSGTGEEKLFF
NA | TRBJ2-7 | TRBV20-1 | many | TGCAGTGCTATTTGGGGGGAACCCTACGAGCAGTACTTC | CSAIWGEPYEQYF
NA | TRBJ1-5 | TRBV6-1 | few | TGTGCCAGCAGTTACTCGTTGGCCCATCAGCCCCAGCATTTT | CASSYSLAHQPQHF
NA | TRBJ2-3 | TRBV29-1 | few | TGCAGCGTTGACCGGGACGGAGGTACCACAGATACGCAGTATTTT | CSVDRDGGTTDTQYF
NA | TRBJ1-5 | TRBV2 | many | TGTGCCAGCAGTGATGGGGCAGGGGATAATCAGCCCCAGCATTTT | CASSDGAGDNQPQHF
NA | TRBJ2-7 | TRBV20-1 | few | TGCAGTGCTAGGGTCCCCGGGGGCTACGAGCAGTACTTC | CSARVPGGYEQYF
NA | TRBJ2-2 | TRBV29-1 | NA | TGCAGCGGCCAAGGGGGGGCCGGGGAGCTGTTTTTT | CSGQGGAGELFF
NA | TRBJ1-1 | TRBV19 | NA | TGTGCCAGTAGTATAGCGACAGCTAGTACAACTGAAGCTTTCTTT | CASSIATASTTEAFF
NA | TRBJ2-5 | TRBV7-9 | many | TGTGCCAGCAGCTTAGCGAGGGCAGGGGCAGAGACCCAGTACTTC | CASSLARAGAETQYF
TRBD2 | TRBJ2-5 | TRBV20-1 | NA | TGCACTGCTCGCAGACTAGCCGGCGAGACCCAGTACTTC | CTARRLAGETQYF
NA | TRBJ1-1 | TRBV24-1 | many | TGTGCCACCAGAAGGAGGGGGAGTGACACTGAAGCTTTCTTT | CATRRRGSDTEAFF
NA | TRBJ1-2 | TRBV7-2 | few | TGTGCCAGCAGCTTAGGCGGAAAGACCTATGGCTACACCTTC | CASSLGGKTYGYTF
NA | TRBJ2-2 | TRBV6-5 | NA | TGTGCCAGCAGTTCCCCACCACAAGGAGGGAACACCGGGGAGCTGTTTTTT | CASSSPPQGGNTGELFF
TRBD2 | TRBJ2-2 | TRBV5-6 | NA | TGTGCCAGCAGCTCGCCGGGACTAGCGGGGGGGCCCACCGGGGAGCTGTTTTTT | CASSSPGLAGGPTGELFF
NA | TRBJ1-2 | TRBV7-9 | NA | TGTGCCGGCATCCCACCGGACAGAGACTATGGCTACACCTTC | CAGIPPDRDYGYTF
TRBD2 | TRBJ2-5 | TRBV29-1 | many | TGCAGCGTTGAAGCGGGGAGGGTACAAGAGACCCAGTACTTC | CSVEAGRVQETQYF
NA | TRBJ1-1 | TRBV19 | NA | TGTGCCAGTAGTATAGGGGCCACTGAAGCTTTCTTT | CASSIGATEAFF
NA | TRBJ2-5 | TRBV7-8 | NA | TGCGCCAGCAGCCGAGACGGTGGAGAGACCCAGTACTTC | CASSRDGGETQYF
NA | TRBJ2-5 | TRBV20-1 | NA | TGCAGCGTAGGTCGGCGGGGGCACCAAGAGACCCAGTACTTC | CSVGRRGHQETQYF
TRBD1 | TRBJ1-2 | TRBV20-1 | many | TGCAGTGCTAGAGAGACAGGGGGGTCGGGCTACACCTTC | CSARETGGSGYTF
TRBD2 | TRBJ2-5 | TRBV29-1 | NA | TGCAGCGTTGGAACTAGCGGGAGCCAAGAGACCCAGTACTTC | CSVGTSGSQETQYF
NA | TRBJ2-6 | TRBV7-2 | many | TGTGCCAGCAGCTTGGACGTCTCTGGGGCCAACGTCCTGACTTTC | CASSLDVSGANVLTF
NA | TRBJ2-5 | TRBV14 | few | TGTGCCAGCAGCCCGATCGGCGGAGGAAACCAAGAGACCCAGTACTTC | CASSPIGGGNQETQYF
NA | TRBJ2-5 | TRBV7-6 | NA | TGTGCCAGCAGCTTAGCGCTAAGAGGTTTCCAAGAGACCCAGTACTTC | CASSLALRGFQETQYF
NA | TRBJ2-5 | TRBV20-1 | many | TGCAGTGCTAGTACGGGGTCGCGAGAGACCCAGTACTTC | CSASTGSRETQYF
NA | TRBJ1-5 | TRBV7-2 | many | TGTGCCAGCAGCGGCAGGGGAGATGGTCAGCCCCAGCATTTT | CASSGRGDGQPQHF
NA | TRBJ2-5 | TRBV12-3/TRBV12-4 | few | TGTGCCAGCAGTTTAGCCCGGGGAAGTGAGACCCAGTACTTC | CASSLARGSETQYF
TRBD2 | TRBJ2-7 | TRBV7-2 | many | TGTGCCAGCACCCGGGGGAGGGCTTACGAGCAGTACTTC | CASTRGRAYEQYF
NA | TRBJ1-5 | TRBV7-6 | few | TGTGCCAGCAGTTTATCGACAGCGCATAGCAATCAGCCCCAGCATTTT | CASSLSTAHSNQPQHF
TRBD1 | TRBJ1-1 | TRBV6-5 | few | TGTGCCAGCAGATCAAAGACTGACAGGGTAGTAGCTTTCTTT | CASRSKTDRVVAFF
NA | TRBJ1-1 | TRBV19 | many | TGTGCCAGTACCAGCGAACGGGGGACTGAAGCTTTCTTT | CASTSERGTEAFF
TRBD1 | TRBJ2-7 | TRBV2 | many | TGTGCCAGCGGTCTAGGACAGGGGGCTAGCTACGAGCAGTACTTC | CASGLGQGASYEQYF
NA | TRBJ1-6 | TRBV27 | many | TGTGCCAGCAGTTTCCACGACAGACCACCCCTCCACTTT | CASSFHDRPPLHF
NA | TRBJ2-7 | TRBV10-2 | NA | TGTGCCAGCACTACGGGCGGAGCGAGCTCCTACGAGCAGTACTTC | CASTTGGASSYEQYF
NA | TRBJ2-5 | TRBV20-1 | many | TGCAGTGCTCGACGGGGGTCGCAGTACTTC | CSARRGSQYF
TRBD1 | TRBJ1-6 | TRBV12-3/TRBV12-4 | many | TGTGCCAGCAGTTTGGGGACAGGGAGGCAATCACCCCTCCACTTT | CASSLGTGRQSPLHF
NA | TRBJ1-3 | TRBV19 | many | TGTGCCAGTCGATCAAAGGAGGGCTCTGGAAACACCATATATTTT | CASRSKEGSGNTIYF
NA | TRBJ1-1 | TRBV24-1 | many | TGTGCCACCGGGGCAGGGAGAGGGAACACTGAAGCTTTCTTT | CATGAGRGNTEAFF
TRBD2 | TRBJ2-5 | TRBV7-9 | NA | TGTGCCAGCAGCTTAGCGACGACTAGCAGGGACCCGGCTAAGAGGGAGACCCAGTACTTC | CASSLATTSRDPAKRETQYF
NA | TRBJ2-7 | TRBV19 | many | TGTGCCAGTAAGGGACCCACCTACGAGCAGTACTTC | CASKGPTYEQYF
NA | TRBJ1-1 | TRBV30 | NA | TGTGCCTGGAGCGTGGACGCTGAAGCTTTCTTT | CAWSVDAEAFF
NA | TRBJ1-6 | TRBV10-3 | few | TGTGCCAGCAGTTACTCGGGGTACAAGGGACCATCACCCCTCCACTTT | CASSYSGYKGPSPLHF
TRBD1 | TRBJ1-6 | TRBV6-5 | few | TGTGCCAGCAGTTACGGACAGGCCTATTATTCACCCCTCCACTTT | CASSYGQAYYSPLHF